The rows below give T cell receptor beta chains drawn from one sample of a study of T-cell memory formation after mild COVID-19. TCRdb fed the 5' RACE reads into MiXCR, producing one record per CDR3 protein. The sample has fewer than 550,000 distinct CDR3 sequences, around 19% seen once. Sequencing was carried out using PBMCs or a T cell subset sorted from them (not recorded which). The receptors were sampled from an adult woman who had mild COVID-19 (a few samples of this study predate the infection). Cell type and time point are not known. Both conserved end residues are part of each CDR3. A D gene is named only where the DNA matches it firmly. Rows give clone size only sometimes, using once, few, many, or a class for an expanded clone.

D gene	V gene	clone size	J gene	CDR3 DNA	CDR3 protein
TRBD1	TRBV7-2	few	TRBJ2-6	TGTGCCAGCAGGGACTCAGGGGGAACTGGGGCCAACGTCCTGACTTTC	CASRDSGGTGANVLTF
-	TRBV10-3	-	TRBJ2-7	TGTGCCATCAGCCGGGACTTAGCCTACGAGCAGTACTTC	CAISRDLAYEQYF
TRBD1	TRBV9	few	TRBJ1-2	TGTGCCAGCAGCGTAGCTCCAGGGGGTAACTATGGCTACACCTTC	CASSVAPGGNYGYTF
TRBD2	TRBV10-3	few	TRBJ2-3	TGTGCCACCGCGCGACTAGCGGGGACGACTAGCACAGATACGCAGTATTTT	CATARLAGTTSTDTQYF
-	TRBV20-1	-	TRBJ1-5	TGCAGTGCTAATTGGCTCAGGAGCAATCAGCCCCAGCATTTT	CSANWLRSNQPQHF
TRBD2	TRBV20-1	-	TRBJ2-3	TGCAGTGCTAGAGCCTCTAGCGGGGGTCGCACAGATACGCAGTATTTT	CSARASSGGRTDTQYF
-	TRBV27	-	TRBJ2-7	TGTGCCAGCAGTTTATCGACTCTCTACGAGCAGTACTTC	CASSLSTLYEQYF
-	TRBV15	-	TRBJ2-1	TGTGCCACCAGAAACCGGGGCGGAATGGGTGAGCAGTTCTTC	CATRNRGGMGEQFF
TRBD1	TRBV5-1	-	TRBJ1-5	TGCGCCAGCAGCTTCGCGGGACAGCCCCATCAGCCCCAGCATTTT	CASSFAGQPHQPQHF
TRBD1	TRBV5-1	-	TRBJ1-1	TGCGCCAGCAGCTTGGAGGGGGCTGGGAACACTGAAGCTTTCTTT	CASSLEGAGNTEAFF
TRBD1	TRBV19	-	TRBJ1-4	TGTGCCAGTAGTGGCGGACAGGGCAATTGGGAAAAACTGTTTTTT	CASSGGQGNWEKLFF
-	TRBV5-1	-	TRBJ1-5	TGCGCCAGCAGCTTGGAATGGTATAGCAATCAGCCCCAGCATTTT	CASSLEWYSNQPQHF
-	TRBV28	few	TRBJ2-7	TGTGCCAGCAGTTTATTTAGTACTAGCTGGCAATTGGAGCAGTACTTC	CASSLFSTSWQLEQYF
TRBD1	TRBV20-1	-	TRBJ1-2	TGCAGTGCTACTACCCGGACAGGAATAAATGGCTACACCTTC	CSATTRTGINGYTF
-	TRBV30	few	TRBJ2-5	TGTGCCTGGAGGGGAAGATCAGTGGAGACCCAGTACTTC	CAWRGRSVETQYF
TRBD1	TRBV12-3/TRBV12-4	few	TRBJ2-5	TGTGCCAGCAGCTCCGGGACAGGGATAGAACAGACCCAGTACTTC	CASSSGTGIEQTQYF
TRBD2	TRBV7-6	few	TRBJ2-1	TGTGCCAGCAGCCACGGGGGGGCCTCGGGTGAGCAGTTCTTC	CASSHGGASGEQFF
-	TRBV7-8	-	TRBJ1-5	TGTGCCAGCAGCTTACTCGGGGTTAATGGCAATCAGCCCCAGCATTTT	CASSLLGVNGNQPQHF
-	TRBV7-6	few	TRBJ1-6	TGTGCCAGCTCCCCAAGACACGGTCCTAATTCACCCCTCCACTTT	CASSPRHGPNSPLHF